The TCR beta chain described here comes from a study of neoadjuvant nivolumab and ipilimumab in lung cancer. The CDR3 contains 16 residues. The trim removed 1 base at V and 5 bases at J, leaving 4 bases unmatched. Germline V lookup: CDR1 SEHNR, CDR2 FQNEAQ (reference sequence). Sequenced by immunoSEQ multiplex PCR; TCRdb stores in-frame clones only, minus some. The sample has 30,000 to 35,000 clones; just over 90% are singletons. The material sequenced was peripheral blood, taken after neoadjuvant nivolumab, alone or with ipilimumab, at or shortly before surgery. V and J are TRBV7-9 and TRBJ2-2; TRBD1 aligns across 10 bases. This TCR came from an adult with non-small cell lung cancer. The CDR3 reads CASSLGQGARTGELFF. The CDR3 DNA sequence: TGTGCCAGCAGCTTAGGACAGGGGGCTCGGACCGGGGAGCTGTTTTTT.